The present TCR beta chain was sequenced within a study of Ad26.COV2.S vaccination and SARS-CoV-2 variants. V was pared by 3 bases and J by 0 bases, with 5 bases of the junction left unmatched. The CDR3 has 16 amino acids. Looked up from germline, CDR1 is SGHVS and CDR2 is FQNEAQ. The assay was immunoSEQ multiplex PCR, and TCRdb's table has in-frame clones only and misses some. The profile shows about 410,000 clones, about 90% of them singletons. Treatment described: around 19 received Ad26.COV2.S at low or high dose, single or two shots; about 5 received placebo; per-sample allocation not given. Specimen acquisition occurred on day 63 following the initial vaccine or placebo injection.

This chain uses TRBV7-8 with TRBJ2-5, with 9 bases aligning to TRBD2. The clonotype comes from a person between 18 and 65 years old who received the Ad26.COV2.S COVID-19 vaccine or a placebo. The sample was peripheral blood, taken in a trial of Ad26.COV2.S vaccine versus placebo. The CDR3 DNA reads TGTGCCAGCAGCTTCCTGGCGGGGGGGTACCAAGAGACCCAGTACTTC. Translating it yields CASSFLAGGYQETQYF.